The 27 T cell receptor beta chains presented below share a single source sample, sequenced in a study of control samples from healthy donors and cancer patients. The assay was immunoSEQ multiplex PCR, and TCRdb's table has in-frame clones only and misses some. Of tens of thousands of clones listed, more than 90% are singletons. What was sequenced was PBMCs. Receptors originate from a man aged 35 to 55 with colorectal cancer.

The chain joins TRBV5-5 to TRBJ2-5, with no clear D. This CDR3 region has 12 residues. The V end was cut by 2 bases, the J end by 4 bases, with 6 bases between. Germline V gene lookup returns CDR1 SGHKS and CDR2 YYEKEE (reference sequence). CDR3 protein: CASSFISETQYF. The CDR3 nucleotides are TGTGCCAGCAGCTTTATCTCAGAGACCCAGTACTTC. Drawing the rest from reference TRBV5-5 and TRBJ2-5, the complete variable domain is DAGVTQSPTHLIKTRGQQVTLRCSPISGHKSVSWYQQVLGQGPQFIFQYYEKEERGRGNFPDRFSARQFPNYSSELNVNALLLGDSALYLCASSFISETQYFGPGTRLLVL.

CDR3 residues: CASSPWGDPANYGYTF. The CDR3 DNA is TGTGCCAGCAGCCCATGGGGGGACCCAGCTAACTATGGCTACACCTTC. The rearrangement uses TRBV6-2 or TRBV6-3 and TRBJ1-2; D might be TRBD1 (5 bases). The CDR3 runs 16 residues. Germline CDR1 MNHEY, CDR2 SVGEGT. The V gene lost 6 bases and the J gene lost 0 bases, with 17 bases spanning the gap.

V is TRBV7-9 and J is TRBJ2-3; D ambiguous. V was clipped by 1 base and J by 2 bases, with 13 bases between them. The germline gives CDR1 SEHNR, CDR2 FQNEAQ (reference sequence). The CDR3 runs 16 residues. CDR3 sequence (DNA): TGTGCCAGCAGCTTAGGGGCCCCCTCTACCACAGATACGCAGTATTTT. Translating it yields CASSLGAPSTTDTQYF.

The chain combines TRBV3-1 (or the pseudogene TRBV3-2) with TRBJ1-1, with 11 nucleotides matching TRBD1. The J segment lost 4 bases and the V segment lost 3 bases, leaving 13 bases of the junction unmatched. Germline lookup yields CDR1 LGHDT and CDR2 YNNKEL (reference sequence). CDR3 length equals 18 residues. CDR3 DNA: TGTGCCAGCAGCCACACACGGGGACAGGGGGGGGTCCCCACTGAAGCTTTCTTT. Translation: CASSHTRGQGGVPTEAFF.

This chain links TRBV13 with TRBJ2-7, with 9 bases aligning to TRBD2. The germline gives CDR1 PRHDT, CDR2 FYEKMQ (reference sequence). Trimming removed 2 bases from V and 0 bases from J; junction bases left unmatched: 11. The CDR3 contains 18 residues. The CDR3 DNA follows: TGTGCCAGCAGCTTAAAAGGGTCTAGCGGGGCCGTCTCCTACGAGCAGTACTTC. Its translation: CASSLKGSSGAVSYEQYF.

The rearrangement joins TRBV3-1 (or the pseudogene TRBV3-2) to TRBJ1-2; no clear D. The length of the CDR3 is 15 residues. Trimming shortened V by 4 bases and J by 1 base, and 13 bases separated the two germline ends. Germline-derived CDR1 and CDR2 are LGHDT and YNNKEL (reference sequence). CDR3 bases: TGTGCCAGCAGCCTGCGGACGTCTAGTAACTATGGCTACACCTTC. Translated, it gives CASSLRTSSNYGYTF.

This chain links TRBV19 with TRBJ2-2, with 10 positions matching TRBD2. The CDR3 sequence is 15 residues long. The junction had 10 bases not matched to a gene; V was cut back by 9 bases and J by 6 bases. The germline CDR1 and CDR2 sequences are LNHDA and SQIVND (reference sequence). CDR3 nucleotide sequence: TGTGCCAGCCAGGGACTAGCGAGAGCAGCCGGGGAGCTGTTTTTT. It specifies CASQGLARAAGELFF.

V is TRBV7-9 and J is TRBJ2-3, with a tentative D call TRBD2 (6 bases). CDR1 and CDR2 (germline): SEHNR, FQNEAQ (reference sequence). Trimming stripped 5 bases from V and 0 bases from J, with 15 bases between. This CDR3 contains 16 residues. The CDR3 sequence: CASSENAGLSTDTQYF. The CDR3 DNA sequence: TGTGCCAGCAGCGAGAACGCGGGACTGAGCACAGATACGCAGTATTTT.

The CDR3 DNA is TGTGCCAGCAGCTTAGGGACAGGGGCAAATGAAAAACTGTTTTTT. Translation gives CASSLGTGANEKLFF. V gene TRBV7-6 combines with J gene TRBJ1-4; 9 nucleotides line up with TRBD1. Per germline, CDR1 SGHVS and CDR2 FNYEAQ. Unmatched junction bases numbered 2, after V lost 1 base and J lost 5 bases. The length of the CDR3 is 15 residues.

The chain has TRBV11-2 and TRBJ2-2; D is ambiguous. Germline CDR1 SGHAT, CDR2 FQNNGV. The CDR3 spans 13 residues. V shed 2 bases and J shed 5 bases, with 6 bases lying between them. The CDR3 DNA sequence: TGTGCCAGCAGCTTAAAGGGAACCGGGGAGCTGTTTTTT. It specifies CASSLKGTGELFF. The full variable domain, completed using reference TRBV11-2 and TRBJ2-2, is EAGVAQSPRYKIIEKRQSVAFWCNPISGHATLYWYQQILGQGPKLLIQFQNNGVVDDSQLPKDRFSAERLKGVDSTLKIQPAKLEDSAVYLCASSLKGTGELFFGEGSRLTVL.

J is TRBJ2-2 and V is TRBV10-2; TRBD2 aligns across 13 bases. V lost 8 bases to trimming and J lost 4 bases; unmatched junction nucleotides: 10. The CDR3 has 17 amino acids. Germline V gene sequence: CDR1 WSHSY, CDR2 SAAADI. This chain's CDR3 is CASRRDTSGGGTGELFF. The CDR3 DNA follows: TGCGCCAGCCGACGGGATACTAGCGGGGGGGGCACCGGGGAGCTGTTTTTT.

The chain has TRBV7-3 and TRBJ1-1; D gene ambiguous. V gave up 4 bases and J gave up 1 base, with 4 bases separating them. The CDR3 length is 12 residues. From germline, CDR1 is SGHTA and CDR2 FQGTGA. In DNA, the CDR3 is TGTGCCAGCAGCTCGCCGAACACTGAAGCTTTCTTT. Protein sequence: CASSSPNTEAFF.

This rearrangement joins TRBV6-6 to TRBJ2-3; unclear D gene. The length of the CDR3 is 13 residues. Germline V gives CDR1 MNHNY, CDR2 SVGAGI (reference sequence). V was shortened by 6 bases and J by 2 bases, with 9 bases between the two germline ends. The CDR3 spells CASRTPDTDTQYF. Here the CDR3 DNA reads TGTGCCAGCAGGACTCCGGACACAGATACGCAGTATTTT.

The chain combines TRBV15 with TRBJ2-1; 10 bases fit TRBD2. Germline V gives CDR1 LNHNV, CDR2 YYDKDF (reference sequence). The CDR3 has 18 residues. The J segment lost 5 bases and the V segment lost 0 bases, leaving 10 bases of the junction unmatched. This CDR3 reads CATSRDRRRLAGDNEQFF. Here the CDR3 DNA reads TGTGCCACCAGCAGAGATAGGAGGAGGCTAGCGGGGGACAATGAGCAGTTCTTC.

The V and J genes are TRBV5-4 and TRBJ2-7; tentatively, D is TRBD2 (6 bases). The germline V and J ends were trimmed by 5 bases and 7 bases, with 16 bases remaining between them. CDR1 and CDR2 (germline): SGHNT, YYREEE (reference sequence). The CDR3 runs to 13 residues. The DNA of the CDR3 is TGTGCCAGCAGGTCGGCGGGGTTGAGAGAGCAGTACTTC. It encodes CASRSAGLREQYF.

V gene TRBV5-1 combines with J gene TRBJ2-5, with 9 positions matching TRBD2. The length of the CDR3 is 17 residues. V was pared by 1 base and J by 1 base, with 8 bases of the junction left unmatched. The germline V gene encodes CDR1 SGHRS and CDR2 YFSETQ. CDR3 nucleotides: TGCGCCAGCAGCTTGTTCTTAGCGGGGGCCCGCCAAGAGACCCAGTACTTC. Translating gives CASSLFLAGARQETQYF.

This chain uses TRBV7-2 with TRBJ2-1, with D tentatively TRBD2 (7 bases). V was clipped by 3 bases and J by 4 bases, with 16 bases between them. Germline CDR1 SGHTA, CDR2 FQGNSA. CDR3 size: 16 residues. As DNA, the CDR3 is TGTGCCAGCAGCTTGGAGGTAGGGGGGGCATACAATGAGCAGTTCTTC. Translation gives CASSLEVGGAYNEQFF. Full variable domain (rest looked up from reference TRBV7-2 and TRBJ2-1): GAGVSQSPSNKVTEKGKDVELRCDPISGHTALYWYRQSLGQGLEFLIYFQGNSAPDKSGLPSDRFSAERTGGSVSTLTIQRTQQEDSAVYLCASSLEVGGAYNEQFFGPGTRLTVL.

The CDR3 reads CASSLLGDYGYTF. For the CDR3, the DNA is TGTGCCAGCAGCCTCCTTGGAGACTATGGCTACACCTTC. V usage is TRBV3-1 (or the pseudogene TRBV3-2) and J usage is TRBJ1-2; D is unresolved. Looked up from germline, CDR1 is LGHDT and CDR2 is YNNKEL (reference sequence). V was pared by 4 bases and J by 3 bases, with 9 bases between. The CDR3 is 13 amino acids.

This chain joins TRBV7-2 and TRBJ2-1; the D gene is possibly TRBD2 (7 bases). CDR3 size: 14 residues. The V and J ends lost 8 bases and 6 bases respectively, with 17 bases between them. Germline V lookup: CDR1 SGHTA, CDR2 FQGNSA. CDR3 region: CASAPWGGRNEQFF. The DNA for the CDR3 is TGTGCCAGCGCTCCTTGGGGGGGCCGCAATGAGCAGTTCTTC.

This chain links TRBV6-2 or TRBV6-3 with TRBJ1-1; no firm D call. Germline CDR1 MNHEY, CDR2 SVGEGT. Trimming removed 0 bases from V and 0 bases from J, with 2 bases in between. The CDR3 is 13 residues long. CDR3 coding DNA: TGTGCCAGCAGTTACTCCCTGAACACTGAAGCTTTCTTT. Its translation: CASSYSLNTEAFF.

This chain joins TRBV30 and TRBJ1-4; perhaps TRBD1 as D (5 bases). This CDR3 spans 13 amino acids. V was shortened by 4 bases and J by 2 bases, with 8 bases between the two germline ends. Germline loops: CDR1 GTSNPN, CDR2 SVGIG (reference sequence). This chain's CDR3 is CAWTRGTNEKLFF. DNA of the CDR3: TGTGCCTGGACTCGGGGGACTAATGAAAAACTGTTTTTT.

This chain uses TRBV9 with TRBJ1-6, with TRBD1 identical over 7 bases. The CDR3 consists of 16 residues. V shed 0 bases, J shed 6 bases, and the junction held 6 bases outside the gene matches. The germline CDR1 and CDR2 sequences are SGDLS and YYNGEE. CDR3: CASSVGDSRGNSPLHF. As DNA, the CDR3 is TGTGCCAGCAGCGTAGGGGACAGTCGAGGTAATTCACCCCTCCACTTT.

The chain links TRBV5-8 to TRBJ1-5; D is unclear. Germline loops: CDR1 SGHTS, CDR2 YDEGEE. This CDR3 region has 13 residues. Trimming stripped 4 bases from V and 9 bases from J, with 14 bases between. CDR3 coding DNA: TGTGCCAGCAGCCCGGGGTCCTGGCGGCCCCAGCATTTT. It yields the protein CASSPGSWRPQHF. Supplemented by reference TRBV5-8 and TRBJ1-5, the full variable domain reads EAGVTQSPTHLIKTRGQQATLRCSPISGHTSVYWYQQALGLGLQFLLWYDEGEERNRGNFPPRFSGRQFPNYSSELNVNALELEDSALYLCASSPGSWRPQHFGDGTRLSIL.

V gene TRBV2 combines with J gene TRBJ1-6, with 7 bases aligning to TRBD1. Germline V gives CDR1 SNHLY, CDR2 FYNNEI. This CDR3 contains 15 residues. The V segment lost 5 bases and the J segment 15 bases; nucleotides outside the gene matches: 16. CDR3 in DNA: TGTGCCAGCAGTATAGGGGGCATCGGCTGGTCAAACCTCCACTTT. This gives the protein CASSIGGIGWSNLHF.

V gene TRBV11-1 combines with J gene TRBJ2-7, with D perhaps matching TRBD1 or TRBD2 (5 bases each). CDR1 and CDR2 (germline): SGHAT, FQDESV (reference sequence). Trimming shortened V by 1 base and J by 5 bases, and 18 bases separated the two germline ends. The CDR3 totals 16 residues. As DNA, the CDR3 is TGTGCCAGCAGCTTAGGGAATAGCCGGGGCCAGAACGAGCAGTACTTC. Amino acid sequence: CASSLGNSRGQNEQYF.

The chain links TRBV7-9 to TRBJ2-3, with 13 bases lining up with TRBD2. V shed 5 bases and J 3 bases; nucleotides not matched to a gene: 11. The CDR3 has 18 residues. CDR1 and CDR2 from the germline V gene are SEHNR and FQNEAQ (reference sequence). CDR3 coding DNA: TGTGCCAGCAGCCGGACTAGCGGGGGCCTCAGGGGAACAGATACGCAGTATTTT. This encodes CASSRTSGGLRGTDTQYF. Based on the CDR3 plus reference TRBV7-9 and TRBJ2-3, the full variable domain is DTGVSQNPRHKITKRGQNVTFRCDPISEHNRLYWYRQTLGQGPEFLTYFQNEAQLEKSRLLSDRFSAERPKGSFSTLEIQRTEQGDSAMYLCASSRTSGGLRGTDTQYFGPGTRLTVL.

The DNA for the CDR3 is TGTGCCAGCAGTCCCTATCCTCCGGGACATAGAGGGAACACTGAAGCTTTCTTT. Its translation is CASSPYPPGHRGNTEAFF. This chain joins TRBV27 and TRBJ1-1, with D possibly being TRBD1 (6 bases). The CDR3 extends over 18 amino acids. Germline-derived CDR1 and CDR2 are MNHEY and SMNVEV (reference sequence). V was cut by 5 bases and J by 1 base, with 23 bases left in between.